Each of the 27 T cell receptor beta chains below was sequenced from the same sample in a study of blood T cells in healthy people across ages. Using a J-beta primer mix together with a sample-barcoded 5' primer, a second PCR was run for about 6 to 12 cycles. TCRdb reanalysed the 5' RACE reads using MiXCR and keeps one entry per CDR3 protein. The profile covers hundreds of thousands of distinct CDR3 sequences, with about 56% appearing a single time and 20% to 30% taken by the ten largest. Source material: blood. The receptors stem from a middle-aged man in good health.

This clonotype has only a few counts. The genes are TRBV7-9 and TRBJ2-5, with D unclear. Trimming stripped 6 bases from V and 0 bases from J, with 11 bases between. The CDR3 contains 14 residues. Per the germline V gene, CDR1 is SEHNR and CDR2 is FQNEAQ (reference sequence). This CDR3 is CASRLTTYQETQYF. In DNA, the CDR3 is TGTGCCAGCAGACTAACAACGTACCAAGAGACCCAGTACTTC.

The V and J genes are TRBV10-3 and TRBJ2-4; no clear D gene. The J call is uncertain, as TRBJ2-7 better fits the DNA end. Germline CDR1 reads ENHRY; CDR2 reads SYGVKD. This CDR3 comprises 13 residues. CDR3 loop: CAINPDRSYEQYF. The DNA for the CDR3 is TGTGCCATCAACCCGGACCGATCCTACGAGCAGTACTTC.

This sequence joins TRBV7-3 and TRBJ2-1, with unresolved D. In germline, CDR1 is SGHTA, CDR2 FQGTGA. The CDR3 covers 18 residues. Trimming pared 0 bases from V and 6 bases from J, leaving 21 bases between. CDR3 region: CASSLTLIPAAKLNEQFF. The CDR3 nucleotides are TGTGCCAGCAGCTTAACCCTCATTCCGGCTGCTAAACTCAATGAGCAGTTCTTC. Variable domain in full (rest from reference TRBV7-3 and TRBJ2-1): GAGVSQTPSNKVTEKGKYVELRCDPISGHTALYWYRQSLGQGPEFLIYFQGTGAADDSGLPNDRFFAVRPEGSVSTLKIQRTERGDSAVYLCASSLTLIPAAKLNEQFFGPGTRLTVL.

The chain uses TRBV5-5 and TRBJ2-7, with D tentatively TRBD1 or TRBD2 (5 bases each). V was pared by 4 bases and J by 0 bases, with 8 bases between. The CDR3 is 13 amino acids. Germline CDR1 and CDR2: SGHKS and YYEKEE (reference sequence). In nucleotides, the CDR3 is TGTGCCAGCAGCCGGGACGACTCCTACGAGCAGTACTTC. The encoded protein is CASSRDDSYEQYF.

This clonotype was counted between two and nine times. The rearrangement joins TRBV10-3 to TRBJ2-7; D is undetermined. CDR3 length: 14 amino acids. CDR1 is ENHRY and CDR2 is SYGVKD in the germline V gene. V dropped 3 bases and J dropped 0 bases, with 9 bases sitting between them. The CDR3 is CAISEVRISYEQYF. CDR3 sequence (DNA): TGTGCCATCAGTGAAGTCCGAATCTCCTACGAGCAGTACTTC.

The chain carries TRBV28 and TRBJ1-5, with D perhaps matching TRBD1 (6 bases). The germline gives CDR1 MDHEN, CDR2 SYDVKM. There are 15 residues in the CDR3. Trimming cost V 5 bases and J 4 bases, with 15 bases left between them. CDR3: CASSRGAGGNQPQHF. The CDR3 DNA sequence: TGTGCCAGCAGTCGGGGGGCGGGAGGTAATCAGCCCCAGCATTTT. The full variable domain, rest sourced from reference TRBV28 and TRBJ1-5, is DVKVTQSSRYLVKRTGEKVFLECVQDMDHENMFWYRQDPGLGLRLIYFSYDVKMKEKGDIPEGYSVSREKKERFSLILESASTNQTSMYLCASSRGAGGNQPQHFGDGTRLSIL.

A few counts support this clonotype. The chain is built from TRBV9 and TRBJ1-2; no clear D. Trimming shortened V by 0 bases and J by 7 bases, and 7 bases separated the two germline ends. Germline V gene data show CDR1 as SGDLS and CDR2 as YYNGEE. The CDR3 is made up of 12 amino acids. The CDR3 sequence is CASSVGVGGYTF. The CDR3 DNA reads TGTGCCAGCAGCGTAGGAGTGGGTGGCTACACCTTC.

This chain connects TRBV7-3 to TRBJ2-1; 9 nucleotides align to TRBD2. V dropped 5 bases and J dropped 1; count of bases not matched to a gene: 15. This CDR3 has 19 residues. From germline, CDR1 is SGHTA and CDR2 FQGTGA. Here the CDR3 DNA reads TGTGCCAGCAGCCGCCCAGTACTAGCGGGTGGGAGTTCCTACAATGAGCAGTTCTTC. This sequence encodes CASSRPVLAGGSSYNEQFF.

Ten or more counts support this clonotype. This chain joins TRBV6-2 or TRBV6-3 and TRBJ2-1; TRBD2 matches at 9 bases. V shed 2 bases and J 0 bases; nucleotides not matched to a gene: 14. The CDR3 spans 20 residues. Germline CDR1 is MNHEY and CDR2 is SVGEGT. The chain's CDR3 is CASSYIAGGSMVSSYNEQFF. CDR3 in DNA: TGTGCCAGCAGTTACATTGCGGGAGGGTCCATGGTAAGCTCCTACAATGAGCAGTTCTTC.

This clonotype was detected once. V and J are TRBV7-2 and TRBJ2-1, with D perhaps TRBD2 (6 bases). Germline values: CDR1 SGHTA, CDR2 FQGNSA. The CDR3 has 14 amino acids. V lost 4 bases, J lost 10 bases, and 17 bases lay in between. The CDR3 is CASSSGPGVSEQFF. The CDR3 DNA is TGTGCCAGCAGCTCCGGGCCGGGAGTGAGCGAGCAGTTCTTC.

This chain uses TRBV5-5 with TRBJ1-4, with D unclear. The CDR3 sequence is 15 residues long. Trimming stripped 4 bases from V and 5 bases from J, with 15 bases between. Looked up from germline, CDR1 is SGHKS and CDR2 is YYEKEE (reference sequence). This CDR3 reads CASSRAGTSNEKLFF. CDR3 bases: TGTGCCAGCAGCCGAGCGGGAACCTCGAATGAAAAACTGTTTTTT.

The rearrangement links TRBV7-2 to TRBJ1-1; D not resolved. This CDR3 is built from 13 residues. Looked up from germline, CDR1 is SGHTA and CDR2 is FQGNSA. V shed 1 base and J shed 8 bases, with 11 bases lying between them. Written as DNA, the CDR3 is TGTGCCAGCAGCTTAGTATCAGGTGCAGAAGCTTTCTTT. Its protein is CASSLVSGAEAFF.

The DNA of the CDR3 is TGTGCCAGCAGCTACGACGGGACAGGAGGGGCCCAGTACTTC. The encoded protein is CASSYDGTGGAQYF. The chain links TRBV7-2 to TRBJ2-5; 8 bases are shared with TRBD1. The CDR3 spans 14 residues. V dropped 4 bases and J dropped 9; count of bases not matched to a gene: 10. CDR1 is SGHTA and CDR2 is FQGNSA in the germline V gene. The full variable domain, its missing parts supplied by reference TRBV7-2 and TRBJ2-5, is GAGVSQSPSNKVTEKGKDVELRCDPISGHTALYWYRQSLGQGLEFLIYFQGNSAPDKSGLPSDRFSAERTGGSVSTLTIQRTQQEDSAVYLCASSYDGTGGAQYFGPGTRLLVL.

This chain joins TRBV6-6 and TRBJ2-5; tentatively, D is TRBD2 (5 bases). The CDR3 covers 13 residues. Germline-derived CDR1 and CDR2 are MNHNY and SVGAGI (reference sequence). Trimming removed 9 bases at V and 1 base at J, with 12 bases between. The CDR3 sequence: CASHTEAQETQYF. The DNA of the CDR3 is TGTGCCAGTCACACGGAGGCCCAAGAGACCCAGTACTTC.

The gene calls are TRBV28 and TRBJ1-5; tentative D call: TRBD1 (5 bases). The CDR3 contains 17 residues. V was shortened by 4 bases and J by 0 bases, with 16 bases between the two germline ends. Germline lookup yields CDR1 MDHEN and CDR2 SYDVKM. The CDR3 sequence: CASSSRVWGYSNQPQHF. The DNA of the CDR3 is TGTGCCAGCAGTTCCCGGGTTTGGGGCTATAGCAATCAGCCCCAGCATTTT.

This clonotype was seen more than once but under ten times. The rearrangement uses TRBV7-6 and TRBJ2-3, with 9 positions matching TRBD2. The CDR3 contains 16 residues. The germline CDR1 and CDR2 sequences are SGHVS and FNYEAQ. Unmatched junction bases numbered 4, after V lost 1 base and J lost 2 bases. The CDR3 sequence: CASSLGSSGATDTQYF. In nucleotides, the CDR3 is TGTGCCAGCAGCTTAGGCTCTAGCGGGGCCACAGATACGCAGTATTTT.

This clonotype was seen a handful of times. This rearrangement joins TRBV20-1 to TRBJ1-6, with a possible D match to TRBD1 (5 bases). V was pared by 5 bases and J by 7 bases, with 21 bases between. From germline, CDR1 is DFQATT and CDR2 SNEGSKA (reference sequence). This CDR3 has 16 amino acids. The CDR3 DNA follows: TGCAGTGCTCCAGATCCAGGGTCGGGGTTCAATTCACCCCTCCACTTT. This sequence encodes CSAPDPGSGFNSPLHF.

The chain links TRBV7-2 to TRBJ2-1, with D uncertain. V was clipped by 1 base and J by 8 bases, with 15 bases between them. The CDR3 sequence is 15 residues long. Per germline, CDR1 SGHTA and CDR2 FQGNSA. The CDR3 nucleotides read TGTGCCAGCAGCTTAGAGGCCAAGGAGTTGGATGAGCAGTTCTTC. Translated: CASSLEAKELDEQFF.

CDR3 coding DNA: TGTGCCAGCAGTCCTAGCGGGAGCTGGGTCAATGAGCAGTTCTTC. Protein sequence: CASSPSGSWVNEQFF. The chain joins TRBV27 to TRBJ2-1, with 10 bases that match TRBD2. The CDR3 has 15 amino acids. Germline V gives CDR1 MNHEY, CDR2 SMNVEV (reference sequence). Trimming removed 5 bases from V and 6 bases from J; junction bases left unmatched: 7.

This chain's CDR3 is CSARAYLTSRRMGDTQYF. DNA for the CDR3: TGCAGTGCTAGAGCCTACCTAACTAGCAGAAGGATGGGAGATACGCAGTATTTT. This chain links TRBV20-1 with TRBJ2-3, with a weak D call TRBD2 (6 bases). Per germline, CDR1 DFQATT and CDR2 SNEGSKA (reference sequence). The V and J ends lost 1 base and 5 bases respectively, with 25 bases between them. This CDR3 has 18 amino acids.

A remark on this clonotype: One junction end does not reproduce the germline sequence, and a read error may be involved. This chain uses TRBV27 with TRBJ2-1; 13 nucleotides align to TRBD2. This CDR3 is built from 19 residues. In germline, CDR1 is MNHEY, CDR2 SMNVEV (reference sequence). Written as DNA, the CDR3 is TGTGCCAGCAGTTTACGGACTAGCGGGGGCCAAAGCTCCTACAATGAGCGGTTCTTC. This gives the protein CASSLRTSGGQSSYNERFF.

V is TRBV7-6 and J is TRBJ2-3, with TRBD1 matching 9 bases. The CDR3 consists of 15 residues. Germline V gene data show CDR1 as SGHVS and CDR2 as FNYEAQ. The V segment lost 4 bases and the J segment 4 bases; nucleotides outside the gene matches: 6. The CDR3 reads CASSSSTGGADTQYF. In nucleotides, the CDR3 is TGTGCCAGCAGCTCTTCTACAGGGGGCGCAGATACGCAGTATTTT.

The gene calls are TRBV27 and TRBJ2-5, with 8 bases identical to TRBD1. In germline, CDR1 is MNHEY, CDR2 SMNVEV (reference sequence). The CDR3 length is 18 residues. Trimming removed 6 bases from V and 1 base from J; junction bases left unmatched: 16. Here the CDR3 reads CASSPKARAGGLQETQYF. CDR3 bases: TGTGCCAGCAGCCCAAAGGCCCGGGCAGGGGGCCTCCAAGAGACCCAGTACTTC.

The V gene is TRBV6-4, the J gene TRBJ2-7, with 9 nucleotides matching TRBD2. Trimming removed 1 base from V and 6 bases from J; junction bases left unmatched: 7. There are 15 residues in the CDR3. Germline CDR1 MRHNA, CDR2 SNTAGT. DNA for the CDR3: TGTGCCAGCAGTGACTTGCGGGAGGGGTCAGGCGAGCAGTACTTC. Its translation: CASSDLREGSGEQYF.

This clonotype was observed a handful of times. The chain is built from TRBV10-2 and TRBJ2-7; the D gene could be TRBD1 or TRBD2 (5 bases each). The ends were cut back, 8 bases at V and 2 bases at J, with 13 bases in the middle. The CDR3 contains 13 residues. Germline lookup yields CDR1 WSHSY and CDR2 SAAADI. The chain's CDR3 is CASLRDEAYEQYF. For the CDR3, the DNA is TGCGCCAGCCTCCGGGACGAGGCCTACGAGCAGTACTTC.

The chain carries TRBV11-2 and TRBJ2-7; maybe TRBD1 (6 bases). The CDR3 runs to 15 residues. Germline V gene lookup returns CDR1 SGHAT and CDR2 FQNNGV. The V gene lost 5 bases and the J gene lost 6 bases, with 20 bases spanning the gap. The CDR3 loop is CASSLTNRVNFEQYF. The CDR3 coding sequence is TGTGCCAGCAGCCTAACGAACAGGGTCAATTTCGAGCAGTACTTC. The complete variable domain, with remaining parts taken from reference TRBV11-2 and TRBJ2-7, reads EAGVAQSPRYKIIEKRQSVAFWCNPISGHATLYWYQQILGQGPKLLIQFQNNGVVDDSQLPKDRFSAERLKGVDSTLKIQPAKLEDSAVYLCASSLTNRVNFEQYFGPGTRLTVT.

The J gene is TRBJ1-5, the V gene TRBV4-1; 10 bases map to TRBD1. The CDR3 runs to 14 residues. Germline lookup yields CDR1 MGHRA and CDR2 YSYEKL. Trimming removed 4 bases from V and 4 bases from J; junction bases left unmatched: 1. The CDR3 DNA sequence: TGCGCCAGCAGCCTGGACAGGGGGAATCAGCCCCAGCATTTT. Encoded protein: CASSLDRGNQPQHF.